A selection of T cell receptor beta chains follows, all from one sample in a study of shared clonotypes between healthy human individuals. The data were produced by immunoSEQ multiplex PCR, yet TCRdb's version contains in-frame clones alone and is incomplete. Seen here are fewer than 200,000 clones, approximately 61% observed once, and the top ten hold less than 11%. Specimen: memory CD4+ T cells sorted from blood. The receptors derive from a young man in good health. CDR3s include the opening cysteine and the closing phenylalanine or tryptophan. D genes are given only for firm matches. The size of a clone is reported for some rows only, either as once, few or many, or as a class for expanded clones.

V: TRBV27
J: TRBJ2-1
size: NA
D: TRBD2
CDR3: CASSSYRTSGGYNEQFF
DNA: TGTGCCAGCAGTTCCTACAGGACTAGCGGGGGTTACAATGAGCAGTTCTTC

V: TRBV29-1
J: TRBJ1-1
size: once
D: TRBD1
CDR3: CSVVLQGKWTEAFF
DNA: TGCAGCGTCGTCTTACAGGGGAAATGGACTGAAGCTTTCTTT

V: TRBV11-2
J: TRBJ2-7
size: NA
D: NA
CDR3: CASSLAGREGSKQYF
DNA: TGTGCCAGCAGCTTAGCCGGTCGTGAGGGAAGTAAGCAGTACTTC

V: TRBV2
J: TRBJ1-1
size: NA
D: NA
CDR3: CASSLTTSRLGTEAFF
DNA: TGTGCCAGCAGTCTTACCACGTCCAGGCTGGGCACTGAAGCTTTCTTT

V: TRBV7-2
J: TRBJ2-3
size: NA
D: NA
CDR3: CASSLLPREYPDTQYF
DNA: TGTGCCAGCAGCCTTTTACCAAGAGAGTACCCAGATACGCAGTATTTT

V: TRBV13
J: TRBJ2-2
size: few
D: TRBD2
CDR3: CASSSRQSGRFHGELFF
DNA: TGTGCCAGCAGCTCCCGCCAGAGCGGGAGATTCCACGGGGAGCTGTTTTTT

V: TRBV19
J: TRBJ2-1
size: few
D: NA
CDR3: CASSIDPSIDNEQFF
DNA: TGTGCCAGTAGTATAGACCCCTCTATTGACAATGAGCAGTTCTTC

V: TRBV7-2
J: TRBJ2-1
size: NA
D: TRBD1
CDR3: CASSFSSGTVNEQFF
DNA: TGTGCCAGCAGCTTCAGTTCCGGGACAGTCAATGAGCAGTTCTTC

V: TRBV5-1
J: TRBJ1-4
size: NA
D: NA
CDR3: CASSFDGWGPRGKLFF
DNA: TGCGCCAGCAGCTTCGACGGATGGGGTCCCCGAGGGAAACTGTTTTTT

V: TRBV5-6
J: TRBJ2-3
size: NA
D: NA
CDR3: CASSKGELRLSTDTQYF
DNA: TGTGCCAGCAGCAAGGGGGAGCTGCGGCTAAGCACAGATACGCAGTATTTT

V: TRBV5-1
J: TRBJ2-2
size: NA
D: NA
CDR3: CASSFTDGELFF
DNA: TGCGCCAGCAGCTTCACGGACGGGGAGCTGTTTTTT

V: TRBV7-2
J: TRBJ2-2
size: NA
D: NA
CDR3: CASSLETGGELFF
DNA: TGTGCCAGCAGCTTAGAAACGGGCGGGGAGCTGTTTTTT

V: TRBV5-1
J: TRBJ2-2
size: few
D: NA
CDR3: CASRGQSGELFF
DNA: TGCGCCAGCAGAGGCCAGTCCGGGGAGCTGTTTTTT

V: TRBV18
J: TRBJ2-4
size: many
D: NA
CDR3: CASSPEGRYIQYF
DNA: TGTGCCAGCTCACCTGAGGGAAGGTACATTCAGTACTTC

V: TRBV5-1
J: TRBJ2-3
size: NA
D: NA
CDR3: CASSTFGSFITDTQYF
DNA: TGCGCCAGCAGCACTTTCGGGAGTTTCATCACAGATACGCAGTATTTT

V: TRBV29-1
J: TRBJ1-2
size: few
D: TRBD1
CDR3: CSVRIGQGALYGYTF
DNA: TGCAGCGTGCGGATAGGACAGGGGGCCCTCTATGGCTACACCTTC

V: TRBV27
J: TRBJ2-7
size: once
D: TRBD2
CDR3: CASRPTPGLAGIYEQYF
DNA: TGTGCCAGCAGACCAACACCGGGACTAGCGGGGATCTACGAGCAGTACTTC

V: TRBV2
J: TRBJ2-5
size: NA
D: NA
CDR3: CASKRTGGQETQYF
DNA: TGTGCCAGCAAACGGACAGGAGGGCAAGAGACCCAGTACTTC

V: TRBV5-1
J: TRBJ2-7
size: NA
D: NA
CDR3: CASSQAWGSYEQYF
DNA: TGCGCCAGCAGCCAGGCCTGGGGTTCCTACGAGCAGTACTTC

V: TRBV5-1
J: TRBJ1-2
size: NA
D: TRBD1
CDR3: CASSTGTGEIYGYTF
DNA: TGCGCCAGCAGCACGGGGACAGGAGAAATCTATGGCTACACCTTC

V: TRBV28
J: TRBJ1-2
size: NA
D: NA
CDR3: CASSLWQRANYGYTF
DNA: TGTGCCAGCAGTTTGTGGCAGAGAGCCAACTATGGCTACACCTTC

V: TRBV2
J: TRBJ1-5
size: NA
D: NA
CDR3: CASSENGQTQPQHF
DNA: TGTGCCAGCAGTGAGAATGGACAGACTCAGCCCCAGCATTTT

V: TRBV7-9
J: TRBJ1-2
size: NA
D: NA
CDR3: CASSPNARFYYGYTF
DNA: TGTGCCAGCAGCCCGAATGCACGCTTTTACTATGGCTACACCTTC

V: TRBV7-2
J: TRBJ1-2
size: NA
D: NA
CDR3: CASTPGGHRNYGYTF
DNA: TGTGCCAGCACCCCGGGGGGCCACCGCAACTATGGCTACACCTTC

V: TRBV2
J: TRBJ2-7
size: NA
D: NA
CDR3: CASSDGRVHEQYF
DNA: TGTGCCAGCAGTGACGGCAGGGTCCACGAGCAGTACTTC

V: TRBV29-1
J: TRBJ1-5
size: NA
D: NA
CDR3: CSVEGGPGQPQHF
DNA: TGCAGCGTTGAAGGGGGGCCGGGGCAGCCCCAGCATTTT

V: TRBV6-1
J: TRBJ2-7
size: NA
D: NA
CDR3: CASSVTGRFSEQYF
DNA: TGTGCCAGCAGTGTGACAGGGAGGTTTAGCGAGCAGTACTTC

V: TRBV5-1
J: TRBJ2-1
size: NA
D: TRBD2
CDR3: CASSVTSGRSYNEQFF
DNA: TGCGCCAGCAGCGTGACTAGCGGGAGATCGTACAATGAGCAGTTCTTC

V: TRBV18
J: TRBJ2-1
size: NA
D: NA
CDR3: CASSLKDGREQFF
DNA: TGTGCCAGCTCACTGAAGGACGGACGAGAGCAGTTCTTC

V: TRBV30
J: TRBJ2-7
size: NA
D: TRBD2
CDR3: CAWSVLRLAGGTSYEQYF
DNA: TGTGCCTGGAGTGTACTACGACTAGCGGGAGGCACCTCCTACGAGCAGTACTTC